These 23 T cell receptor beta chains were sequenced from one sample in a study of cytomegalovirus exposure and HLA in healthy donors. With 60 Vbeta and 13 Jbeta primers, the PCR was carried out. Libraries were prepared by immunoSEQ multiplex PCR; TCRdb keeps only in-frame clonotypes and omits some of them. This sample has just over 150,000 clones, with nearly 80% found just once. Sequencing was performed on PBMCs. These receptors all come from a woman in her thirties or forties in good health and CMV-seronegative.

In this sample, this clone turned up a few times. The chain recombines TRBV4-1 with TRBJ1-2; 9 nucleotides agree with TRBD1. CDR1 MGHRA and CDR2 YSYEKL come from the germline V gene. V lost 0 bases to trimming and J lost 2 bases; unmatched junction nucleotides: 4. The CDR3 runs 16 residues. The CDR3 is CASSQEGTGKNYGYTF. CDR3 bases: TGCGCCAGCAGCCAAGAGGGGACAGGGAAGAACTATGGCTACACCTTC.

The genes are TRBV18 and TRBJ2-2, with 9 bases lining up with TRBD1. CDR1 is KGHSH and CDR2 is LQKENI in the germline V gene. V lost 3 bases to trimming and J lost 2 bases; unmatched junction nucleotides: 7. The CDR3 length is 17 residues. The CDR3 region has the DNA TGTGCCAGCTCACCTCCCGGGGGACAGGGAAACACCGGGGAGCTGTTTTTT. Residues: CASSPPGGQGNTGELFF.

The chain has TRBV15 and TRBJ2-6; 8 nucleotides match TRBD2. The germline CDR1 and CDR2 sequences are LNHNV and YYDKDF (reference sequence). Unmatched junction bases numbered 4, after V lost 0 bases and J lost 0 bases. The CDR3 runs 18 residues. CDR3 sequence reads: CATSRDKRGSSGANVLTF. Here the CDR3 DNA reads TGTGCCACCAGCAGAGATAAGCGGGGGAGCTCTGGGGCCAACGTCCTGACTTTC.

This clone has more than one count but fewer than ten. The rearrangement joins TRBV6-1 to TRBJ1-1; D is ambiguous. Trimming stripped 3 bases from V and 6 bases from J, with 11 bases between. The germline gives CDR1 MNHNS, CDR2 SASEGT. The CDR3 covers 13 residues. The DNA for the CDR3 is TGTGCCAGCAGTGAGACGAGGCCCTCTGAAGCTTTCTTT. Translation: CASSETRPSEAFF.

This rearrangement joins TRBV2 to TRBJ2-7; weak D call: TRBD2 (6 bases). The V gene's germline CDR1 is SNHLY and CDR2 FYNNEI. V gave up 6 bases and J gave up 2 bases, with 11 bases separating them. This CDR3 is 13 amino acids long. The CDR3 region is CASRGGTAYEQYF. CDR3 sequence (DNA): TGTGCCAGCAGGGGCGGGACCGCCTACGAGCAGTACTTC.

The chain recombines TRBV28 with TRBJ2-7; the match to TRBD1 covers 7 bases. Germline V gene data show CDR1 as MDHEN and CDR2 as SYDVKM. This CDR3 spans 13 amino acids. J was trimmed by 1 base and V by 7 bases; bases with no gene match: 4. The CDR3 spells CASTTGVSYEQYF. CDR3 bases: TGTGCCAGCACAACAGGGGTATCCTACGAGCAGTACTTC.

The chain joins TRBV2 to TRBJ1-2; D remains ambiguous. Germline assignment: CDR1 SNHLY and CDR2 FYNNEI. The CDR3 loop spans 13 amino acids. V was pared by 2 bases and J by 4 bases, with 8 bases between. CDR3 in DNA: TGTGCCAGCAGTGAAAACTCCGGCTATGGCTACACCTTC. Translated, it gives CASSENSGYGYTF.

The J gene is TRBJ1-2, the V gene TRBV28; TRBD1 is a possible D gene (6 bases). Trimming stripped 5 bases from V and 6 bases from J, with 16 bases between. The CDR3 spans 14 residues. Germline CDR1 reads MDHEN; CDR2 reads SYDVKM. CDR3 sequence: CASSPLQGWNGYTF. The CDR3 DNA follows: TGTGCCAGCAGTCCACTCCAGGGGTGGAATGGCTACACCTTC.

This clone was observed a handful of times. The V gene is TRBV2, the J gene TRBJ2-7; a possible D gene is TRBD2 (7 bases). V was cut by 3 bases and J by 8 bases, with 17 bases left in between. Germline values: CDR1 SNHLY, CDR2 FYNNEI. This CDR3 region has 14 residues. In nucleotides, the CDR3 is TGTGCCAGCAGTGACCGTGGGGGGGCGGGGAAGCAGTACTTC. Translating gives CASSDRGGAGKQYF.

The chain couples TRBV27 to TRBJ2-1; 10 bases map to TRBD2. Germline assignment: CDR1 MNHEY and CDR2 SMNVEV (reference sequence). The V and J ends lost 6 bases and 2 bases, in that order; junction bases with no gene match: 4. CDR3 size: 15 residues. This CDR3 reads CASRQSGGAYNEQFF. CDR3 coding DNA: TGTGCCAGCAGACAAAGCGGGGGGGCCTACAATGAGCAGTTCTTC.

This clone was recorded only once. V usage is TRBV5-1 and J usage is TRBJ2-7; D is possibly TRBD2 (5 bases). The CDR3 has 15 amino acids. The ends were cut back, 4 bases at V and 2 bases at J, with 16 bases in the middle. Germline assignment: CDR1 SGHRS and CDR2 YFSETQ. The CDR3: CASSPIEGHAYEQYF. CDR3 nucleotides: TGCGCCAGCAGCCCTATTGAGGGCCACGCCTACGAGCAGTACTTC.

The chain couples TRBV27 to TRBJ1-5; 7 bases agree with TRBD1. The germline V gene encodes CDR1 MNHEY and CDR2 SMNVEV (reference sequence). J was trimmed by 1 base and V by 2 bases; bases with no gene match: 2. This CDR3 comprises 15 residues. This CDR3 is CASSLEGASNQPQHF. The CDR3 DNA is TGTGCCAGCAGTTTAGAGGGGGCAAGCAATCAGCCCCAGCATTTT.

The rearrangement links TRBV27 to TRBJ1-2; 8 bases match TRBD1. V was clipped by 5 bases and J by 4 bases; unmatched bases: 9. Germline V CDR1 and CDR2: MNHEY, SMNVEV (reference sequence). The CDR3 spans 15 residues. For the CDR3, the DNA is TGTGCCAGCAGTCACACAACAGGGGGAGCCTATGGCTACACCTTC. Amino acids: CASSHTTGGAYGYTF.

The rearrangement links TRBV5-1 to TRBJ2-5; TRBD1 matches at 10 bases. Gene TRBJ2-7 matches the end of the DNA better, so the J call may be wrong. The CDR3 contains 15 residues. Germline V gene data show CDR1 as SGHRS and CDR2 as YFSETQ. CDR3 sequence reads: CASSSSGTGVNEQYF. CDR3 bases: TGCGCCAGCAGCTCCTCCGGGACAGGGGTGAACGAGCAGTACTTC.

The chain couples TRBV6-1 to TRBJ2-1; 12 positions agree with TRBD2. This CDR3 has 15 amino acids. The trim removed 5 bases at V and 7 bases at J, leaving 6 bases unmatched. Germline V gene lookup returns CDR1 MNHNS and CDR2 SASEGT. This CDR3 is CASSTLAGGLNEQFF. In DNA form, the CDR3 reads TGTGCCAGCAGTACTCTAGCGGGGGGGCTGAATGAGCAGTTCTTC.

Here the CDR3 DNA reads TGTGCCAGCAGCCCCGACAGGGGGAGCGGCTACACCTTC. Its translation is CASSPDRGSGYTF. The rearrangement joins TRBV6-6 to TRBJ1-2; 9 nucleotides line up with TRBD1. The CDR3 covers 13 residues. V shed 6 bases, J shed 8 bases, and the junction held 7 bases outside the gene matches. The germline V gene has CDR1 MNHNY and CDR2 SVGAGI (reference sequence).

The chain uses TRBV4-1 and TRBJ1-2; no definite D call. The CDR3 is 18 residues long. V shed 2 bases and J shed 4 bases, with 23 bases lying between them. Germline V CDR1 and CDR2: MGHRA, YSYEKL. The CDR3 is CASSQHYRDLKKLYGYTF. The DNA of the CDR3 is TGCGCCAGCAGCCAACACTACCGGGATCTCAAGAAACTCTATGGCTACACCTTC.

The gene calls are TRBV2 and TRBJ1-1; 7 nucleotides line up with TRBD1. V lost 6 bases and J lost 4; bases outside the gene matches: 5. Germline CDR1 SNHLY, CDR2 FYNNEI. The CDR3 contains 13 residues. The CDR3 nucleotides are TGTGCCAGCAGCGCACAGGGGAGCACTGAAGCTTTCTTT. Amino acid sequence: CASSAQGSTEAFF.

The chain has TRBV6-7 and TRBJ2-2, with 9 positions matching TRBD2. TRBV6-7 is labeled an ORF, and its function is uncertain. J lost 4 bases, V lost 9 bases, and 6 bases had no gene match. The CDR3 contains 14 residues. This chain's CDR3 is CASISGGGTGELFF. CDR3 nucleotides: TGTGCCAGTATTAGCGGGGGAGGCACCGGGGAGCTGTTTTTT.

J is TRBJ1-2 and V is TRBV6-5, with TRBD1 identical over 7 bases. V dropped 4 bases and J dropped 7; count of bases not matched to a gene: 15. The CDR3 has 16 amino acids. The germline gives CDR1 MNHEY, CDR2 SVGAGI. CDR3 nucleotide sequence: TGTGCCAGCAGTTCACCGAGACAGGGTGCGGGGAGTGGCTACACCTTC. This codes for CASSSPRQGAGSGYTF.

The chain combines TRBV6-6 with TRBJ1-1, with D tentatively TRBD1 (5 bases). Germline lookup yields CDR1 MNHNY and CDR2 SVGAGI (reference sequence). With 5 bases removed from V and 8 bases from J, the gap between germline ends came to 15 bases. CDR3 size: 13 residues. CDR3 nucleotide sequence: TGTGCCAGCAGTCGCCCTTTTAGGGGAGAAGCTTTCTTT. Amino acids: CASSRPFRGEAFF.

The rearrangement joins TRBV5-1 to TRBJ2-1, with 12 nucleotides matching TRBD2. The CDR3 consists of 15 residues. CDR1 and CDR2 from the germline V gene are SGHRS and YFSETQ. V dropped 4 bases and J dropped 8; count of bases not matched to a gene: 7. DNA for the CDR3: TGCGCCAGCAGCGAGCTAGCGGGGGGGCGCGATGAGCAGTTCTTC. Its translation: CASSELAGGRDEQFF. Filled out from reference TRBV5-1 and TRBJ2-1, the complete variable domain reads KAGVTQTPRYLIKTRGQQVTLSCSPISGHRSVSWYQQTPGQGLQFLFEYFSETQRNKGNFPGRFSGRQFSNSRSEMNVSTLELGDSALYLCASSELAGGRDEQFFGPGTRLTVL.

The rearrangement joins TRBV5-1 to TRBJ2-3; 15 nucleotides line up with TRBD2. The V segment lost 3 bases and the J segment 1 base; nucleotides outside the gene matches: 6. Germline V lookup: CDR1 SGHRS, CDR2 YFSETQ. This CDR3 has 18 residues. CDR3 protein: CASSSGLAGGGRTDTQYF. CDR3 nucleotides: TGCGCCAGCAGCTCGGGACTAGCGGGGGGCGGTCGCACAGATACGCAGTATTTT. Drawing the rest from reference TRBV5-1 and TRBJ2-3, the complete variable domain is KAGVTQTPRYLIKTRGQQVTLSCSPISGHRSVSWYQQTPGQGLQFLFEYFSETQRNKGNFPGRFSGRQFSNSRSEMNVSTLELGDSALYLCASSSGLAGGGRTDTQYFGPGTRLTVL.